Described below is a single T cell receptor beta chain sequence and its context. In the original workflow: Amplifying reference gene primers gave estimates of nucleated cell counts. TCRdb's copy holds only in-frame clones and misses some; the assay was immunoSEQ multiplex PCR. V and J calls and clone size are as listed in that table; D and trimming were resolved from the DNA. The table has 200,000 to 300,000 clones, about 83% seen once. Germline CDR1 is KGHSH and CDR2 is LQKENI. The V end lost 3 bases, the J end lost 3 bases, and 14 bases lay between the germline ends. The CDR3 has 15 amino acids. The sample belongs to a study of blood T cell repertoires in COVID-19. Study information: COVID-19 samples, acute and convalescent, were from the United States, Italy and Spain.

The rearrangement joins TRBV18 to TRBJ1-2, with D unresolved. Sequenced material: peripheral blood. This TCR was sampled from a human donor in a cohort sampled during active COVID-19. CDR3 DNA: TGTGCCAGCTCACCCTCCTTATCGTCTTACTATGGCTACACCTTC. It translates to CASSPSLSSYYGYTF. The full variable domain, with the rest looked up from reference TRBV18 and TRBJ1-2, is NAGVMQNPRHLVRRRGQEARLRCSPMKGHSHVYWYRQLPEEGLKFMVYLQKENIIDESGMPKERFSAEFPKEGPSILRIQQVVRGDSAAYFCASSPSLSSYYGYTFGSGTRLTVV.